The 3 T cell receptor beta chains reported below all come from one sample, sequenced in a study of cytomegalovirus exposure and HLA in healthy donors. PCR involved 60 Vbeta and 13 Jbeta primers. Data came from immunoSEQ multiplex PCR; TCRdb stores just in-frame clones and leaves some out. The data hold about 140,000 clones, with about three quarters observed a single time. The sample comprised PBMCs. Receptors originate from a male donor in good health and CMV-seropositive.

V and J are TRBV9 and TRBJ2-1, with TRBD2 as a possible D gene (6 bases). This CDR3 has 16 residues. Trimming cost V 0 bases and J 4 bases, with 14 bases left between them. Germline CDR1 SGDLS, CDR2 YYNGEE. In DNA form, the CDR3 reads TGTGCCAGCAGCGTAGGGACTACCTATGGGTACAATGAGCAGTTCTTC. This translates into CASSVGTTYGYNEQFF.

The gene calls are TRBV7-2 and TRBJ2-7; 15 positions match TRBD2. This CDR3 comprises 19 residues. Germline CDR1 SGHTA, CDR2 FQGNSA. The ends lost 4 bases at V and 1 base at J; junction bases unmatched: 11. The CDR3 region has the DNA TGTGCCAGCAGCTCCCAGGGGACTAGCGGGAGGCATCCGTCCTACGAGCAGTACTTC. This encodes CASSSQGTSGRHPSYEQYF.

This CDR3 reads CATSSRSEQFF. CDR3 nucleotides: TGTGCCACCAGCAGCAGAAGTGAGCAGTTCTTC. J is TRBJ2-1 and V is TRBV15; D ambiguous. From germline, CDR1 is LNHNV and CDR2 YYDKDF (reference sequence). V lost 3 bases and J 9 bases, leaving 6 bases between the germline ends. The CDR3 is 11 residues long.